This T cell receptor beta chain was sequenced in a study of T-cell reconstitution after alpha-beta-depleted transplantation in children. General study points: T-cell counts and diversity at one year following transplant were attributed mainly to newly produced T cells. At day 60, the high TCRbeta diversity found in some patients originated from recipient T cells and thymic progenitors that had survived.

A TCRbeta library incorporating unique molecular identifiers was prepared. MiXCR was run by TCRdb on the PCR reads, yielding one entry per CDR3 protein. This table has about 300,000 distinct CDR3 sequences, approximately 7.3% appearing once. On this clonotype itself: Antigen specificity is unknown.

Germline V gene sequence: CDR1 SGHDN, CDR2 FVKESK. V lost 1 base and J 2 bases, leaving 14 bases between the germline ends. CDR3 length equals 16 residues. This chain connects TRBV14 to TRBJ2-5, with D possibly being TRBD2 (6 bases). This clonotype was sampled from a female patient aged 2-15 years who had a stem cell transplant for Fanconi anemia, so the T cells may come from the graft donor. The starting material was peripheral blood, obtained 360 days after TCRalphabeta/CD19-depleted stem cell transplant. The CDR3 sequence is CASSQGPREIQETQYF. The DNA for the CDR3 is TGTGCCAGCAGCCAAGGACCCCGGGAGATTCAAGAGACCCAGTACTTC. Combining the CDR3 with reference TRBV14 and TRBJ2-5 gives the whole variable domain EAGVTQFPSHSVIEKGQTVTLRCDPISGHDNLYWYRRVMGKEIKFLLHFVKESKQDESGMPNNRFLAERTGGTYSTLKVQPAELEDSGVYFCASSQGPREIQETQYFGPGTRLLVL.